This TCR beta chain was sequenced for a study of blood T cell repertoires in COVID-19. As for the study in general: The United States, Italy and Spain supplied acute and convalescent COVID-19 samples. T cells, B-cell-depleted T cells, or PBMCs provided the cDNA or gDNA that served as material.

The CDR3 length is 15 residues. The germline V gene encodes CDR1 KGHSH and CDR2 LQKENI. Trimming removed 1 base from V and 5 bases from J; junction bases left unmatched: 4. In the original workflow: Counts of nucleated cells, estimated from reference gene primer amplification, were obtained. Assay: immunoSEQ multiplex PCR; the TCRdb copy retains only in-frame clones and omits some. The V and J calls and clone size were taken over from that table, and D and trimming were inferred from the DNA. The sample consists of about 76,000 clones, 75% to 80% of them appearing once. The chain joins TRBV18 to TRBJ2-7, with TRBD2 identical over 11 bases. This clonotype was obtained from a human donor in a cohort sampled during active COVID-19. The sequencing sample was made of peripheral blood. CDR3 amino acids: CASSPRMTSGDEQYF. As DNA, the CDR3 is TGTGCCAGCTCACCACGTATGACTAGCGGGGACGAGCAGTACTTC.